The 24 T cell receptor beta chains presented below share a single source sample, sequenced in a study of OX40 agonist ivuxolimab in advanced cancers. Clones were sequenced by immunoSEQ multiplex PCR, and TCRdb holds only the in-frame ones, with some missing. The data contain about 98,000 clones, around nine tenths of them singletons. The specimen was CD4+ or CD8+ T cells sorted from blood, collected in a trial of the OX40 agonist ivuxolimab. All receptors come from an adult with an advanced solid tumor such as melanoma, head and neck, liver or kidney cancer.

The V and J genes are TRBV19 and TRBJ2-7; 8 bases fit TRBD1. This CDR3 has 14 residues. J was trimmed by 3 bases and V by 4 bases; bases with no gene match: 5. CDR1 is LNHDA and CDR2 is SQIVND in the germline V gene (reference sequence). The CDR3 spells CASSTWTGIYEQYF. The CDR3, as DNA: TGTGCCAGTAGTACATGGACAGGGATCTACGAGCAGTACTTC.

This CDR3 reads CASTTRPPGLADTGELFF. The CDR3 coding sequence is TGCGCCAGCACCACAAGACCCCCGGGACTCGCAGACACCGGGGAGCTGTTTTTT. The chain has TRBV5-1 and TRBJ2-2, with D perhaps matching TRBD2 (6 bases). The CDR3 length is 18 residues. V gave up 6 bases and J gave up 3 bases, with 24 bases separating them. CDR1 SGHRS and CDR2 YFSETQ come from the germline V gene.

This chain links TRBV7-2 with TRBJ1-2; TRBD1 aligns across 8 bases. The J segment lost 7 bases and the V segment lost 5 bases, leaving 15 bases of the junction unmatched. The CDR3 runs 16 residues. Germline CDR1 is SGHTA and CDR2 is FQGNSA. The CDR3 is CASSPRQGLAAGGYTF. Written as DNA, the CDR3 is TGTGCCAGCAGCCCGCGACAGGGGCTTGCAGCAGGTGGCTACACCTTC.

V and J are TRBV6-6 and TRBJ2-3; 7 nucleotides align to TRBD2. Trimming cost V 6 bases and J 6 bases; bases outside gene matches: 15. Per germline, CDR1 MNHNY and CDR2 SVGAGI (reference sequence). This CDR3 is built from 16 residues. The CDR3 spells CASRRWGGAGSDTQYF. The CDR3 coding sequence is TGTGCCAGCAGGAGGTGGGGGGGAGCGGGTTCTGATACGCAGTATTTT.

This clone was counted a single time. The V gene is TRBV5-1, the J gene TRBJ2-7; D not certain. V was trimmed by 4 bases and J by 5 bases, leaving 10 bases between them. The CDR3 consists of 12 residues. Germline values: CDR1 SGHRS, CDR2 YFSETQ. The CDR3 reads CASSPGVDEQYF. The CDR3 region has the DNA TGCGCCAGCAGCCCCGGTGTGGACGAGCAGTACTTC.

Regarding this clone: No conserved phenylalanine or tryptophan ends this CDR3, so it is likely a read error. The chain is built from TRBV10-1 and TRBJ1-6, with 7 bases lining up with TRBD1. V was pared by 4 bases and J by 7 bases, with 10 bases of the junction left unmatched. CDR3 length: 16 residues. CDR1 is WNHNN and CDR2 is SYGVQD in the germline V gene (reference sequence). CDR3 DNA sequence: TGCGCCAGCAGTGGTATACAGGGGAAAGGAAATTCACCCCTCCACCTT. Protein: CASSGIQGKGNSPLHL.

J is TRBJ2-5 and V is TRBV14; no firm D call. Germline CDR1 SGHDN, CDR2 FVKESK. Between the trimmed V and J ends, which lost 1 base and 5 bases, there was a span of 8 bases. The CDR3 contains 13 residues. CDR3 protein: CASSQGLYETQYF. DNA for the CDR3: TGTGCCAGCAGCCAAGGACTGTATGAGACCCAGTACTTC.

This chain uses TRBV11-2 with TRBJ2-1, with 8 bases lining up with TRBD2. Germline CDR1 is SGHAT and CDR2 is FQNNGV. CDR3 length: 15 residues. After removal of 7 bases from V and 2 bases from J, the junction contained 7 bases not matched to a gene. The CDR3 sequence: CASKKGAGAYNEQFF. The DNA of the CDR3 is TGTGCCAGCAAAAAAGGAGCGGGGGCCTACAATGAGCAGTTCTTC.

The V call is TRBV11-2, the J call TRBJ2-3; D is unresolved. The CDR3 is 11 amino acids. Germline lookup yields CDR1 SGHAT and CDR2 FQNNGV. Trimming took 6 bases from V and 7 from J, leaving 8 bases between them. The CDR3, as DNA: TGTGCCAGCAGTCTCTCTTATACGCAGTATTTT. Translation gives CASSLSYTQYF.

The rearrangement joins TRBV18 to TRBJ2-7; D may be TRBD2 (5 bases). The CDR3 consists of 15 residues. Germline loops: CDR1 KGHSH, CDR2 LQKENI. V lost 4 bases and J lost 5, with 18 bases in between. CDR3 in amino acids: CASSLLEGRLDEQYF. The CDR3 coding sequence is TGTGCCAGCTCACTGCTCGAGGGAAGGCTTGACGAGCAGTACTTC.

The chain joins TRBV19 to TRBJ1-2; the D gene is possibly TRBD1 (5 bases). The germline V and J ends were trimmed by 5 bases and 3 bases, with 10 bases remaining between them. There are 13 residues in the CDR3. Germline CDR1 and CDR2: LNHDA and SQIVND (reference sequence). CDR3 protein: CASSSSTDYGYTF. CDR3 DNA sequence: TGTGCCAGTAGTTCTTCGACAGACTATGGCTACACCTTC.

This sequence joins TRBV28 and TRBJ1-3, with TRBD1 matching 8 bases. This CDR3 has 15 residues. Germline V gene sequence: CDR1 MDHEN, CDR2 SYDVKM. The V and J ends lost 7 bases and 0 bases, in that order; junction bases with no gene match: 5. The CDR3, as DNA: TGTGCCAGCATGACAGGGGATTCCTCTGGAAACACCATATATTTT. It codes for CASMTGDSSGNTIYF.

The V and J genes are TRBV5-1 and TRBJ2-7; possibly TRBD1 for D (5 bases). The CDR3 runs to 15 residues. Deletions cut 4 bases from V and 1 base from J, with 15 bases between. CDR1 is SGHRS and CDR2 is YFSETQ in the germline V gene. CDR3 in DNA: TGCGCCAGCAGCAGATCGCCCGACAGTTCCTACGAGCAGTACTTC. Translation: CASSRSPDSSYEQYF.

V and J are TRBV5-5 and TRBJ1-1; tentatively, D is TRBD1 (6 bases). Germline values: CDR1 SGHKS, CDR2 YYEKEE (reference sequence). V was trimmed by 7 bases and J by 4 bases, leaving 14 bases between them. This CDR3 is 13 amino acids long. The CDR3 protein is CASALVRGTEAFF. In DNA, the CDR3 is TGTGCCAGCGCCCTGGTCAGGGGCACTGAAGCTTTCTTT. Using reference TRBV5-5 and TRBJ1-1 for the parts outside the CDR3, the full variable domain is DAGVTQSPTHLIKTRGQQVTLRCSPISGHKSVSWYQQVLGQGPQFIFQYYEKEERGRGNFPDRFSARQFPNYSSELNVNALLLGDSALYLCASALVRGTEAFFGQGTRLTVV.

V gene TRBV7-2 combines with J gene TRBJ1-5; D perhaps matches TRBD1 (5 bases). Germline CDR1 is SGHTA and CDR2 is FQGNSA. The CDR3 length is 14 residues. Trimming took 2 bases from V and 7 from J, leaving 12 bases between them. The CDR3 loop is CASSLMRGEQPQHF. In DNA form, the CDR3 reads TGTGCCAGCAGCTTAATGAGGGGCGAACAGCCCCAGCATTTT.

A word on this clone: Here the CDR3 omits its conserved ending phenylalanine or tryptophan, so a read error is the likely source. The chain joins TRBV6-5 to TRBJ1-6, with D perhaps TRBD1 (5 bases). Germline V gene lookup returns CDR1 MNHEY and CDR2 SVGAGI. The V gene lost 2 bases and the J gene lost 10 bases, with 9 bases spanning the gap. The CDR3 has 13 amino acids. The CDR3 region is CASSYGAVSPLHL. CDR3 sequence (DNA): TGTGCCAGCAGTTACGGGGCAGTATCACCCCTCCACCTT.

The chain links TRBV27 to TRBJ2-7; D is perhaps TRBD1 or TRBD2 (5 bases each). The V end lost 2 bases, the J end lost 2 bases, and 13 bases lay between the germline ends. Germline V gene data show CDR1 as MNHEY and CDR2 as SMNVEV (reference sequence). The CDR3 is 15 amino acids. CDR3 sequence (DNA): TGTGCCAGCAGTTTACGCCGGGACGGACCCTACGAGCAGTACTTC. The encoded protein is CASSLRRDGPYEQYF.

The chain recombines TRBV7-8 with TRBJ2-3; a weak D match, TRBD2 (6 bases). The CDR3 is made up of 16 amino acids. The V gene lost 5 bases and the J gene lost 5 bases, with 20 bases spanning the gap. Per germline, CDR1 SGHVS and CDR2 FQNEAQ. The CDR3 sequence: CASSIGPGLQGDTQYF. CDR3 DNA: TGTGCCAGCAGCATAGGTCCGGGACTCCAAGGAGATACGCAGTATTTT.

The genes are TRBV7-3 and TRBJ1-2; maybe TRBD1 (5 bases). The CDR3 extends over 11 amino acids. CDR1 and CDR2 (germline): SGHTA, FQGTGA. V lost 5 bases, J lost 9 bases, and 10 bases lay in between. CDR3 residues: CASSRDHSYTF. As DNA, the CDR3 is TGTGCCAGCAGCCGGGACCATAGCTACACCTTC.

This clone appeared once. This sequence joins TRBV2 and TRBJ2-5; D ambiguous. This CDR3 has 14 amino acids. V lost 5 bases and J lost 2, with 12 bases in between. The V gene's germline CDR1 is SNHLY and CDR2 FYNNEI. The CDR3 is CASSPGFGQETQYF. In DNA form, the CDR3 reads TGTGCCAGCAGTCCAGGCTTCGGGCAAGAGACCCAGTACTTC.

This clone turned up a few times. The chain combines TRBV9 with TRBJ1-2; weak D call: TRBD1 (5 bases). CDR1 is SGDLS, CDR2 YYNGEE, per germline. V dropped 4 bases and J dropped 2 bases, with 12 bases sitting between them. The CDR3 loop spans 14 amino acids. The chain's CDR3 is CASSPPGGNYGYTF. CDR3 nucleotide sequence: TGTGCCAGCAGCCCCCCCGGGGGAAACTATGGCTACACCTTC.

J is TRBJ2-1 and V is TRBV18, with D unresolved. Germline V gene sequence: CDR1 KGHSH, CDR2 LQKENI. V lost 3 bases to trimming and J lost 3 bases, with 3 bases between them. The CDR3 extends over 12 amino acids. CDR3 sequence (DNA): TGTGCCAGCTCACCGGACTACAATGAGCAGTTCTTC. Translated: CASSPDYNEQFF.

This rearrangement joins TRBV7-8 to TRBJ2-7; 8 bases are a match to TRBD2. Germline V lookup: CDR1 SGHVS, CDR2 FQNEAQ. The J segment lost 1 base and the V segment lost 2 bases, leaving 10 bases of the junction unmatched. The CDR3 has 17 amino acids. CDR3 in amino acids: CASSLLLVAGTSYEQYF. Here the CDR3 DNA reads TGTGCCAGCAGCTTACTGCTCGTAGCGGGGACTTCCTACGAGCAGTACTTC.

J is TRBJ2-2 and V is TRBV2, with TRBD1 identical over 9 bases. Losses at the gene ends were 7 bases for V and 7 bases for J; bases not matched to a gene: 7. Germline lookup yields CDR1 SNHLY and CDR2 FYNNEI. CDR3 size: 14 residues. CDR3 DNA: TGTGCCAGCACCGAGGACAGGGGTGACGGGGAGCTGTTTTTT. Amino acids: CASTEDRGDGELFF.